Listed here is a single T cell receptor (beta chain). This record belongs to a study of blood T cell repertoires in COVID-19. Study overall: Material from acute and convalescent COVID-19 was sourced from the United States, Italy and Spain. PBMCs, B-cell-depleted T cells, or T cells provided the cDNA or gDNA that made up the material.

All recovered Cohort 3 donors got two negative PCRs, got clearance, or saw symptom resolution. Original methodology: Nucleated cell number was recorded as an estimate derived from reference gene primer amplification. Generated by immunoSEQ multiplex PCR, the TCRdb table keeps only in-frame clones and is missing some. The V and J calls and clone size were taken over from that table, and D and trimming were inferred from the DNA. The table lists over 150,000 clones, 84% of them singletons. The germline gives CDR1 LNHDA, CDR2 SQIVND (reference sequence). Trimming took 1 base from V and 1 from J; bases not matched to a gene: 1. This CDR3 contains 14 residues.

This clonotype originated in a man aged 35 to 55 who had recovered from COVID-19. The chain carries TRBV19 and TRBJ2-7, with TRBD1 matching over 7 bases. The material sequenced was PBMCs or T cells enriched from blood (not recorded which). The CDR3 DNA reads as TGTGCCAGTAGTATAGGGACAGGTTCCTACGAGCAGTACTTC. Translating it yields CASSIGTGSYEQYF.